This TCR beta chain was identified during a study of shared clonotypes between healthy human individuals. General study findings and limits: A generally larger estimated richness was seen in naive subsets than in memory subsets. The naive CD4 repertoires of a few donors were compared, and around 5% of clonotypes were shared.

Concerning this clone itself: The target antigen is unknown.

CDR3 size: 17 residues. V dropped 1 base and J dropped 1; count of bases not matched to a gene: 5. Germline V CDR1 and CDR2: SGDLS, YYNGEE. Assay runs were performed at deep level. Libraries were prepared by immunoSEQ multiplex PCR; TCRdb keeps only in-frame clonotypes and omits some of them. This table has nearly 600,000 clones, 95% appearing once. CD45RO negativity and positive selection for CCR7 defined naive CD8 cells, a population that excluded terminally differentiated effector memory CD45RA+ cells. The donor cohort consisted entirely of Caucasian adults residing in Nashville, Tennessee. The sample comprised naive CD8+ T cells sorted from blood. The J gene is TRBJ1-3, the V gene TRBV9, with 10 bases aligning to TRBD1. The source of this sequence is a woman in her 30s in good health. The CDR3: CASSVNRDRGSGNTIYF. CDR3 nucleotide sequence: TGTGCCAGCAGCGTAAACCGGGACAGGGGATCTGGAAACACCATATATTTT.